The clone carrying this TCR beta chain has a count of ten or more. Trimming cost V 5 bases and J 0 bases, with 10 bases left between them. There are 15 residues in the CDR3. Germline CDR1 is SNHLY and CDR2 is FYNNEI. The source of the sample is a study of regulatory T cells in long-lasting Graves disease. To make TCR beta libraries, researchers used iRepertoire HTBI primers and Arm-PCR of CDR3 regions. Via MiXCR, TCRdb re-called the multiplex PCR reads, giving one row per CDR3 protein. The sample has approximately 470,000 distinct CDR3 sequences; 15% to 20% are singletons. This sample's time point: newly diagnosed GD, antithyroid drugs for less than 3 months. Construction of the TCR library relied on RNA isolated from PBMCs. Another study also made use of these data, one on T cells in Graves' hyperthyroidism and ophthalmopathy.

The specimen comprised peripheral blood mononuclear cells (PBMCs), sampled at new diagnosis, from a patient treated with antithyroid drugs. The sequence came from a man aged 40-55 years with Graves disease. This chain uses TRBV2 with TRBJ1-4, with D possibly being TRBD1 (6 bases). The CDR3 bases are TGTGCCAGCAGTCAAAGACAGGCAACTAATGAAAAACTGTTTTTT. Its protein product is CASSQRQATNEKLFF.